The 10 T cell receptor beta chains reported below all come from one sample, sequenced in a study of beta chain features in type 1 diabetes. Study findings and constraints: Shortening of TCRB CDR3s, moderate but significant, appeared in all four CD4+ subsets of Type 1 diabetes patients.

These receptors have no identified antigens. TCRB transcripts that were expressed got sequenced, as all of the isolated RNA had been reverse transcribed. Clones were sequenced by immunoSEQ multiplex PCR, and TCRdb holds only the in-frame ones, with some missing. The profile shows more than 300,000 clones, 10% to 15% of them singletons. Source material: naive CD4+ T cells from blood. The receptors stem from a young woman with type 1 diabetes.

The chain has TRBV9 and TRBJ2-2; D perhaps matches TRBD2 (6 bases). Trimming pared 0 bases from V and 4 bases from J, leaving 10 bases between. Germline CDR1 and CDR2: SGDLS and YYNGEE. The CDR3 loop spans 15 amino acids. CDR3 amino acids: CASSVAGDPTGELFF. CDR3 DNA: TGTGCCAGCAGCGTAGCGGGGGACCCCACCGGGGAGCTGTTTTTT.

The chain couples TRBV28 to TRBJ1-1; TRBD1 might be the D (6 bases). This CDR3 spans 12 amino acids. V lost 6 bases and J 5 bases, leaving 10 bases between the germline ends. Germline assignment: CDR1 MDHEN and CDR2 SYDVKM. The CDR3 sequence is CASSTGSTEAFF. In DNA form, the CDR3 reads TGTGCCAGCAGCACAGGGTCTACTGAAGCTTTCTTT.

This clone turned up a few times. V usage is TRBV25-1 and J usage is TRBJ1-4; possible D gene TRBD1, 6 bases. The CDR3 is 14 amino acids. CDR1 is MGHDK, CDR2 SYGVNS, per germline. The ends were cut back, 5 bases at V and 7 bases at J, with 14 bases in the middle. CDR3 sequence (DNA): TGTGCCAGCAGTTCTGGGGGCTGGGGTGAAAAACTGTTTTTT. Translation gives CASSSGGWGEKLFF.

The chain employs TRBV25-1 and TRBJ2-3; D is possibly TRBD2 (6 bases). Germline assignment: CDR1 MGHDK and CDR2 SYGVNS. CDR3 length equals 14 residues. V was trimmed by 3 bases and J by 4 bases, leaving 11 bases between them. The CDR3 region has the DNA TGTGCCAGCAGTGACACATCGGGGGCAGATACGCAGTATTTT. Residues: CASSDTSGADTQYF. Complete variable domain (other parts from reference TRBV25-1 and TRBJ2-3): EADIYQTPRYLVIGTGKKITLECSQTMGHDKMYWYQQDPGMELHLIHYSYGVNSTEKGDLSSESTVSRIRTEHFPLTLESARPSHTSQYLCASSDTSGADTQYFGPGTRLTVL.

J is TRBJ1-4 and V is TRBV7-9; 7 positions match TRBD1. Trimming removed 6 bases from V and 5 bases from J; junction bases left unmatched: 6. The germline V gene has CDR1 SEHNR and CDR2 FQNEAQ (reference sequence). The CDR3 loop spans 14 amino acids. The CDR3 is CASRTGTENEKLFF. In nucleotides, the CDR3 is TGTGCCAGCAGAACCGGGACAGAAAATGAAAAACTGTTTTTT.

This chain uses TRBV5-4 with TRBJ2-1; 9 positions agree with TRBD2. CDR1 and CDR2 (germline): SGHNT, YYREEE (reference sequence). The CDR3 covers 15 residues. J lost 7 bases, V lost 4 bases, and 9 bases had no gene match. CDR3 sequence reads: CASSPASGIDNEQFF. CDR3 sequence (DNA): TGTGCCAGCAGCCCAGCTAGCGGGATAGATAATGAGCAGTTCTTC.

V gene TRBV5-1 combines with J gene TRBJ2-5, with 9 bases lining up with TRBD2. Germline V gene data show CDR1 as SGHRS and CDR2 as YFSETQ. This CDR3 region has 15 residues. The ends lost 3 bases at V and 1 base at J; junction bases unmatched: 4. Here the CDR3 DNA reads TGCGCCAGCAGCTGGCCTAGCGGGACCCAAGAGACCCAGTACTTC. Translated: CASSWPSGTQETQYF. The whole variable domain, remainder taken from reference TRBV5-1 and TRBJ2-5, is KAGVTQTPRYLIKTRGQQVTLSCSPISGHRSVSWYQQTPGQGLQFLFEYFSETQRNKGNFPGRFSGRQFSNSRSEMNVSTLELGDSALYLCASSWPSGTQETQYFGPGTRLLVL.

The sample holds a few counts of this clone. Relative to the germline gene, one junction end is altered; a read error may explain this. The gene calls are TRBV9 and TRBJ1-2, with TRBD1 identical over 7 bases. This CDR3 contains 14 residues. Germline lookup yields CDR1 SGDLS and CDR2 YYNGEE. CDR3 bases: TGTGCCAGCAGCCATCGACGGGACAGTTCGGTCCTCAACTTC. Translation gives CASSHRRDSSVLNF.

V gene TRBV9 combines with J gene TRBJ2-5; TRBD1 agrees at 7 bases. The trim removed 3 bases at V and 5 bases at J, leaving 7 bases unmatched. The germline V gene has CDR1 SGDLS and CDR2 YYNGEE. This CDR3 is 14 amino acids long. The CDR3 sequence: CASSGTQGEETQYF. The CDR3 DNA is TGTGCCAGCAGCGGGACCCAGGGGGAGGAGACCCAGTACTTC.

This clone was detected a few times. This rearrangement joins TRBV7-9 to TRBJ1-1, with TRBD1 matching 8 bases. V lost 4 bases, J lost 1 base, and 14 bases stayed unmatched. This CDR3 is built from 18 residues. From germline, CDR1 is SEHNR and CDR2 FQNEAQ (reference sequence). CDR3 nucleotides: TGTGCCAGCAGCTACCTCCGTGGGACAGGTTTTTCGAACACTGAAGCTTTCTTT. Its protein is CASSYLRGTGFSNTEAFF.